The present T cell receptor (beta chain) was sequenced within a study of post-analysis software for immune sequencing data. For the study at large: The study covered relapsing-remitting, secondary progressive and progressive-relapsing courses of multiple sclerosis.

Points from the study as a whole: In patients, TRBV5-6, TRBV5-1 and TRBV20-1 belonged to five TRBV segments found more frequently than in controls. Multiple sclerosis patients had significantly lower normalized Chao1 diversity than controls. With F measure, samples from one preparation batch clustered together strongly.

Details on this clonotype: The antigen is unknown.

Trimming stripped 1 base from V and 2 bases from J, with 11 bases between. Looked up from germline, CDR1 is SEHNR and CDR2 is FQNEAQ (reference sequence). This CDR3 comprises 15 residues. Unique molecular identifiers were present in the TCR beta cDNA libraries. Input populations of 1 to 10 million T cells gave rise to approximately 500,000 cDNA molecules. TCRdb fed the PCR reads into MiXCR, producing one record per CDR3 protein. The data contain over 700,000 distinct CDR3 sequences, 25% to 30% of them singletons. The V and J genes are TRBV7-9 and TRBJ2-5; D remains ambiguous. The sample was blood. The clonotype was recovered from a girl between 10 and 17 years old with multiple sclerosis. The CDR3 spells CASSLGVSEQETQYF. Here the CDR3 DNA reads TGTGCCAGCAGCTTAGGTGTGTCGGAACAAGAGACCCAGTACTTC. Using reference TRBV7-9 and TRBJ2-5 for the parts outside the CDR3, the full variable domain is DTGVSQNPRHKITKRGQNVTFRCDPISEHNRLYWYRQTLGQGPEFLTYFQNEAQLEKSRLLSDRFSAERPKGSFSTLEIQRTEQGDSAMYLCASSLGVSEQETQYFGPGTRLLVL.